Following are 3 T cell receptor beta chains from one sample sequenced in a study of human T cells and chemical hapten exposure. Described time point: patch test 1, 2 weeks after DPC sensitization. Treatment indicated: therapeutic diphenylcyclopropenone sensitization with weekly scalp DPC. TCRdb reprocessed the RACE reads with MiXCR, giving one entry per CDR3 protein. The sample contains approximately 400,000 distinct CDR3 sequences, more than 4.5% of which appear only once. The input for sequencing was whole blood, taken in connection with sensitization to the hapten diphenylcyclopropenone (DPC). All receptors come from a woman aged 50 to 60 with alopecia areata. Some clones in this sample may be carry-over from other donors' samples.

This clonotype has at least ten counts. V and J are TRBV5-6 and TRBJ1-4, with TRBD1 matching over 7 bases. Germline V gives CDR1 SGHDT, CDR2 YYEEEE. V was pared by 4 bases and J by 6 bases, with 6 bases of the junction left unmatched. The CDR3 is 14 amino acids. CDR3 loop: CASSPRGADEKLFF. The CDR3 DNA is TGTGCCAGCAGCCCCAGGGGGGCGGATGAAAAACTGTTTTTT.

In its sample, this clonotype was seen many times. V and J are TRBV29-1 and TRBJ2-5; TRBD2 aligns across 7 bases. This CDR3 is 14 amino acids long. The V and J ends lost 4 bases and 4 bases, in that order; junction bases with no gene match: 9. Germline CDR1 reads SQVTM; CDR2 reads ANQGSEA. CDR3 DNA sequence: TGCAGCGTTGTATTCGCGGGAGTCGGAGAGACCCAGTACTTC. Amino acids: CSVVFAGVGETQYF.

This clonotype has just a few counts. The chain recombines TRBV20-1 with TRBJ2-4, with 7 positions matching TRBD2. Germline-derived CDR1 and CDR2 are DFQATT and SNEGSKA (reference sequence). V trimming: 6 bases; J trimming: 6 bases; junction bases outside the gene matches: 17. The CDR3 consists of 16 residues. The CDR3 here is CSASTSAREWGNIQYF. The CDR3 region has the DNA TGCAGTGCGTCTACTTCCGCGCGGGAGTGGGGAAACATTCAGTACTTC.